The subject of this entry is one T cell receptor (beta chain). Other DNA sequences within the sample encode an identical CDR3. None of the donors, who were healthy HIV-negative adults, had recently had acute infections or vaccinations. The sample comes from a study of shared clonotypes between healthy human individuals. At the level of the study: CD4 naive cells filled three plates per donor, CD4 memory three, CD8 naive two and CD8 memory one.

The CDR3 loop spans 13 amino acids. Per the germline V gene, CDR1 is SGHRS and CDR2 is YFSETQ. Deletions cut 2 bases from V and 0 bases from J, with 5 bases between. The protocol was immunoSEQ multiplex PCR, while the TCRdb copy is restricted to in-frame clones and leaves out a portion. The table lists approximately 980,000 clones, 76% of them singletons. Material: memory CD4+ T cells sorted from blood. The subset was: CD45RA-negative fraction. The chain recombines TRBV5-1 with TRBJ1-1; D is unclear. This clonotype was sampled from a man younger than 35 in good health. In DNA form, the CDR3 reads TGCGCCAGCAGCTTAGGATTGAACACTGAAGCTTTCTTT. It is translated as CASSLGLNTEAFF.